The 13 T cell receptor beta chains given below trace back to one sample, sequenced in a study of cytomegalovirus exposure and HLA in healthy donors. The PCR had 60 Vbeta and 13 Jbeta primers. Sequencing used immunoSEQ multiplex PCR; TCRdb keeps in-frame clones, though not all of them. The sample carries over 100,000 clones, roughly 70% recorded once. The specimen was PBMCs. The receptor set was obtained from a man aged 45 to 65 in good health and CMV-seropositive.

This chain links TRBV5-1 with TRBJ2-5, with D unresolved. From germline, CDR1 is SGHRS and CDR2 YFSETQ. The germline V and J ends were trimmed by 2 bases and 3 bases, with 8 bases remaining between them. This CDR3 spans 13 amino acids. The chain's CDR3 is CASSLRVEETQYF. CDR3 sequence (DNA): TGCGCCAGCAGCTTACGGGTGGAAGAGACCCAGTACTTC.

This clone was observed a handful of times. The chain joins TRBV19 to TRBJ1-2; no clear D. Trimming took 7 bases from V and 4 from J, leaving 10 bases between them. The CDR3 contains 12 residues. The germline V gene has CDR1 LNHDA and CDR2 SQIVND (reference sequence). The CDR3 DNA reads TGTGCCAGTAAGGGCAGCGGCTATGGCTACACCTTC. Translation: CASKGSGYGYTF.

CDR3 nucleotide sequence: TGTGCCAGCAGCGACAGGGGAGTCGGCACAGATACGCAGTATTTT. It translates to CASSDRGVGTDTQYF. The J gene is TRBJ2-3, the V gene TRBV9; 7 nucleotides match TRBD1. The V gene's germline CDR1 is SGDLS and CDR2 YYNGEE. CDR3 size: 15 residues. Trimming removed 3 bases from V and 1 base from J; junction bases left unmatched: 5.

This clone has a single count. The V gene is TRBV5-6, the J gene TRBJ1-5; 10 bases are a match to TRBD1. The CDR3 sequence is 15 residues long. Germline trimming cut 2 bases from V and 6 bases from J; bases unmatched to any gene: 5. From germline, CDR1 is SGHDT and CDR2 YYEEEE. The DNA of the CDR3 is TGTGCCAGCAGCTTCCGACAGGGGGCGGGTCAGCCCCAGCATTTT. It translates to CASSFRQGAGQPQHF.

A note on this clone: The junction does not match germline at one end; this may be a read error. This sample includes further DNA sequences coding for the same CDR3. The chain uses TRBV7-3 and TRBJ1-1; 7 bases align to TRBD1. The CDR3 length is 13 residues. Germline CDR1 is SGHTA and CDR2 is FQGTGA. CDR3 sequence (DNA): TGTGCCAGCAGCTTGACAGGGAACACTGAAGCCTTCTTT. Protein: CASSLTGNTEAFF.

The chain has TRBV6-1 and TRBJ1-5; maybe TRBD1 (5 bases). V lost 2 bases, J lost 5 bases, and 7 bases lay in between. Germline CDR1 is MNHNS and CDR2 is SASEGT. The CDR3 runs 13 residues. This CDR3 reads CASSETGYQPQHF. The DNA of the CDR3 is TGTGCCAGCAGTGAAACAGGCTATCAGCCCCAGCATTTT.

The chain employs TRBV18 and TRBJ1-4, with 8 bases lining up with TRBD1. Germline CDR1 reads KGHSH; CDR2 reads LQKENI. V was pared by 3 bases and J by 5 bases, with 11 bases of the junction left unmatched. This CDR3 spans 17 amino acids. CDR3 nucleotides: TGTGCCAGCTCACCGACGGCCGGGACAGGAGTAAATGAAAAACTGTTTTTT. Its protein product is CASSPTAGTGVNEKLFF.

The gene calls are TRBV5-8 and TRBJ1-4, with 8 bases that match TRBD1. V trimming: 3 bases; J trimming: 5 bases; junction bases outside the gene matches: 3. Germline CDR1 is SGHTS and CDR2 is YDEGEE. CDR3 length: 14 residues. The CDR3 DNA is TGTGCCAGCAGCTGGGGACAGGTGAATGAAAAACTGTTTTTT. Translating it yields CASSWGQVNEKLFF.

The rearrangement links TRBV6-1 to TRBJ1-1; D gene uncertain. The germline V gene encodes CDR1 MNHNS and CDR2 SASEGT. The V gene lost 7 bases and the J gene lost 10 bases, with 13 bases spanning the gap. The CDR3 spans 11 residues. CDR3 nucleotide sequence: TGTGCCAGCAACCAGACCCCGGGAGCTTTCTTT. Translation: CASNQTPGAFF.

The chain carries TRBV4-1 and TRBJ2-4, with D tentatively TRBD1 (5 bases). CDR1 is MGHRA, CDR2 YSYEKL, per germline. CDR3 length: 14 residues. V was shortened by 4 bases and J by 1 base, with 8 bases between the two germline ends. The CDR3, as DNA: TGCGCCAGCAGCCCGACAGTTGCCAAAAACATTCAGTACTTC. Its protein is CASSPTVAKNIQYF.

J is TRBJ2-1 and V is TRBV7-2; 14 nucleotides match TRBD2. J was trimmed by 2 bases and V by 5 bases; bases with no gene match: 11. CDR3 length: 19 amino acids. Germline V gene data show CDR1 as SGHTA and CDR2 as FQGNSA. CDR3 bases: TGTGCCAGCAGCAGCTCCGGGACTAGCGGGAGTGGGGCCTACAATGAGCAGTTCTTC. Translated, it gives CASSSSGTSGSGAYNEQFF.

This clone was seen more than once but under ten times. The junction differs from germline at one of its ends, possibly a read error. This chain uses TRBV7-8 with TRBJ2-1; 10 bases align to TRBD2. The CDR3 is 17 amino acids. Germline-derived CDR1 and CDR2 are SGHVS and FQNEAQ. This chain's CDR3 is CASSIALLAGDLDEQFF. CDR3 in DNA: TGTGCCAGCAGCATAGCCCTCCTAGCGGGAGATTTAGATGAGCAGTTCTTC.

This clone was found a few times. V usage is TRBV6-5 and J usage is TRBJ2-7, with a weak D call TRBD2 (5 bases). The CDR3 has 14 amino acids. Germline V gene lookup returns CDR1 MNHEY and CDR2 SVGAGI. V was clipped by 0 bases and J by 4 bases, with 10 bases between them. DNA for the CDR3: TGTGCCAGCAGTTACTCGACCGGAGGATACGAGCAGTACTTC. Amino acids: CASSYSTGGYEQYF.